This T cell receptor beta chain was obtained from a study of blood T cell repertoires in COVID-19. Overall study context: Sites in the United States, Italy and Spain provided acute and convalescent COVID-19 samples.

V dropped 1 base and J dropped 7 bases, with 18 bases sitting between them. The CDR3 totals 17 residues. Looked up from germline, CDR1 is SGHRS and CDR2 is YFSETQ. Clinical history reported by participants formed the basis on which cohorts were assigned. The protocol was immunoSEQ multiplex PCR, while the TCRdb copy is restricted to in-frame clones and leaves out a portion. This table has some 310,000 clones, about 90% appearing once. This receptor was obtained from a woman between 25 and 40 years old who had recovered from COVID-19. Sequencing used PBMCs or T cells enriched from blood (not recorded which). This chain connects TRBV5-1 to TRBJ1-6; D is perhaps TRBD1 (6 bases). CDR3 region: CASSLIRDGGRNSPLHF. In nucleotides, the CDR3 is TGCGCCAGCAGCTTGATACGGGATGGGGGCAGGAATTCACCCCTCCACTTT.